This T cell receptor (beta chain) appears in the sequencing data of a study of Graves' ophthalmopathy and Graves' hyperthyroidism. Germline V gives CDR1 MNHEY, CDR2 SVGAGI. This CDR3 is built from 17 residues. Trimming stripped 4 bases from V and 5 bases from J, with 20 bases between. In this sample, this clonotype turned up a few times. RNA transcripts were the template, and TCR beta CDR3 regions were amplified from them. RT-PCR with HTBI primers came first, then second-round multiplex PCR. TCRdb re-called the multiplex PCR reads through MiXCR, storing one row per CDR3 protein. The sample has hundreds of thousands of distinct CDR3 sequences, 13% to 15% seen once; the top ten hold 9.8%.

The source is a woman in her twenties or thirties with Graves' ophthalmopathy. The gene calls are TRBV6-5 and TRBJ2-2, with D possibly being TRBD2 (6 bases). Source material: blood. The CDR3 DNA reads TGTGCCAGCAGTTCCTTAGTCGTGGATAGCGGAACCGGGGAGCTGTTTTTT. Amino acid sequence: CASSSLVVDSGTGELFF.